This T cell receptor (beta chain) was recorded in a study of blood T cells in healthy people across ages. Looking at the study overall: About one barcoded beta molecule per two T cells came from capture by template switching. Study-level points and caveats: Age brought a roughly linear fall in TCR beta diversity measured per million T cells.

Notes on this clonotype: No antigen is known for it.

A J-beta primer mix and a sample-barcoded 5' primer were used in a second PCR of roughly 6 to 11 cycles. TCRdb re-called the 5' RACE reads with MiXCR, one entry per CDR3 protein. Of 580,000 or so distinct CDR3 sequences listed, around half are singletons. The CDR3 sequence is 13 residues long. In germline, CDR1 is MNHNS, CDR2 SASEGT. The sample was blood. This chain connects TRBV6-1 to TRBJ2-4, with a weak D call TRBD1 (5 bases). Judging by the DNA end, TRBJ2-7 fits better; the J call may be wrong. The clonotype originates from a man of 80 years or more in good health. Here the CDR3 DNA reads TGTGCCAGCAGTGTCCCCAGGGCCTACGAGCAGTACTTC. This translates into CASSVPRAYEQYF.